The 22 T cell receptor beta chains below all came from one sample that was sequenced in a study of prognosis after radiotherapy for stage I lung cancer. Genomic DNA yielded TCR beta CDR3, amplified by two-round multiplex PCR. The first PCR round targeted every TRBV and TRBJ gene with specific primers. One entry per CDR3 protein results from TCRdb running MiXCR on the multiplex PCR reads. The repertoire holds roughly 12,000 distinct CDR3 sequences, roughly 43% seen once, with 35% to 50% in the top ten. The sequences come from PBMCs, collected before or after stereotactic body radiation therapy (not recorded which). The receptors were sampled from a donor over 45 with non-small cell lung cancer.

V gene TRBV6-1 combines with J gene TRBJ1-6; 8 positions match TRBD1. There are 14 residues in the CDR3. Germline V gene lookup returns CDR1 MNHNS and CDR2 SASEGT. V lost 6 bases and J lost 5; bases outside the gene matches: 3. The DNA of the CDR3 is TGTGCCAGCAGCCAGGGGGCCGATAATTCACCCCTCCACTTT. Its protein is CASSQGADNSPLHF.

The chain couples TRBV30 to TRBJ2-2; D perhaps matches TRBD2 (5 bases). This CDR3 contains 13 residues. The V and J ends lost 3 bases and 0 bases respectively, with 5 bases between them. Germline CDR1 is GTSNPN and CDR2 is SVGIG (reference sequence). The CDR3 sequence: CAWSGANTGELFF. The CDR3 region has the DNA TGTGCCTGGAGCGGGGCGAACACCGGGGAGCTGTTTTTT.

The chain uses TRBV6-1 and TRBJ1-5; no clear D gene. V lost 7 bases and J 6 bases, leaving 13 bases between the germline ends. The CDR3 length is 13 residues. Germline V gene sequence: CDR1 MNHNS, CDR2 SASEGT. This chain's CDR3 is CASITGGRQPQHF. The CDR3 nucleotides read TGTGCCAGCATAACGGGCGGGCGTCAGCCCCAGCATTTT.

Details on this clonotype: Lacking the conserved final phenylalanine or tryptophan, this CDR3 likely reflects a read error. V usage is TRBV28 and J usage is TRBJ2-7; 7 bases fit TRBD2. CDR1 MDHEN and CDR2 SYDVKM come from the germline V gene. This CDR3 contains 15 residues. The V and J ends lost 5 bases and 3 bases, in that order; junction bases with no gene match: 10. The CDR3 region is CASSGGVALDYEQYL. CDR3 nucleotides: TGTGCCAGCAGTGGGGGGGTAGCCCTGGACTACGAGCAGTACTTA.

This clonotype has at least ten counts. This chain connects TRBV7-2 to TRBJ2-6; the D is unclear. The CDR3 covers 14 residues. The germline V gene has CDR1 SGHTA and CDR2 FQGNSA. V lost 5 bases, J lost 4 bases, and 9 bases lay in between. CDR3 nucleotides: TGTGCCAGCAGCCCCCCCTTCGGGGCCAACGTCCTGACTTTC. This gives the protein CASSPPFGANVLTF. The variable domain in full, with the rest retrieved from reference TRBV7-2 and TRBJ2-6, is GAGVSQSPSNKVTEKGKDVELRCDPISGHTALYWYRQSLGQGLEFLIYFQGNSAPDKSGLPSDRFSAERTGGSVSTLTIQRTQQEDSAVYLCASSPPFGANVLTFGAGSRLTVL.

By its share, this clonotype is medium-sized. The V call is TRBV7-2, the J call TRBJ1-2; 7 positions match TRBD1. Germline CDR1 SGHTA, CDR2 FQGNSA. This CDR3 is built from 15 residues. V gave up 5 bases and J gave up 4 bases; unmatched junction bases: 10. CDR3 in DNA: TGTGCCAGCAGCCTTTCCACTAGGGGGCTCTATGGCTACACCTTC. This codes for CASSLSTRGLYGYTF.

Ten or more counts support this clonotype. This chain joins TRBV24-1 and TRBJ1-2; 8 nucleotides align to TRBD1. Germline trimming cut 4 bases from V and 3 bases from J; bases unmatched to any gene: 3. Germline values: CDR1 KGHDR, CDR2 SFDVKD. This CDR3 comprises 14 residues. The CDR3 DNA reads TGTGCCACCAGTGACAGGGGGCTTCACTATGGCTACACCTTC. Translation gives CATSDRGLHYGYTF.

This clonotype was counted at least ten times. CDR3 sequence: CASSEPEWGETQYF. Here the CDR3 DNA reads TGTGCCAGCAGTGAACCGGAGTGGGGAGAGACCCAGTACTTC. The rearrangement uses TRBV2 and TRBJ2-5; D ambiguous. The CDR3 loop spans 14 amino acids. Trimming took off 2 bases at V and 4 bases at J, with 11 bases between the two ends. The germline gives CDR1 SNHLY, CDR2 FYNNEI.

Ten or more counts support this clonotype. The chain uses TRBV5-4 and TRBJ1-2, with 10 nucleotides matching TRBD1. The trim removed 3 bases at V and 7 bases at J, leaving 9 bases unmatched. There are 15 residues in the CDR3. Germline assignment: CDR1 SGHNT and CDR2 YYREEE (reference sequence). DNA of the CDR3: TGTGCCAGCAGCTCCCCGGGACAGGGGTCAGGTGGCTACACCTTC. As protein: CASSSPGQGSGGYTF.

The table lists this clonotype with many counts. The rearrangement joins TRBV20-1 to TRBJ2-7; 11 bases line up with TRBD2. From germline, CDR1 is DFQATT and CDR2 SNEGSKA (reference sequence). V was pared by 3 bases and J by 2 bases, with 3 bases of the junction left unmatched. This CDR3 region has 14 residues. The CDR3 region is CSARDSGRAYEQYF. The CDR3 DNA reads TGCAGTGCTAGGGATAGCGGGAGGGCCTACGAGCAGTACTTC.

This clonotype has ten or more counts. The V gene is TRBV7-9, the J gene TRBJ2-3; perhaps TRBD2 as D (6 bases). The CDR3 consists of 17 residues. The V gene lost 4 bases and the J gene lost 2 bases, with 19 bases spanning the gap. The germline V gene encodes CDR1 SEHNR and CDR2 FQNEAQ (reference sequence). The CDR3 reads CASSSGLEGRFTDTQYF. The CDR3 DNA sequence: TGTGCCAGCAGCTCCGGCTTGGAGGGCCGGTTCACAGATACGCAGTATTTT.

This rearrangement joins TRBV7-2 to TRBJ1-3, with TRBD1 as a possible D gene (5 bases). V lost 6 bases to trimming and J lost 0 bases, with 9 bases between them. From germline, CDR1 is SGHTA and CDR2 FQGNSA. The CDR3 totals 14 residues. CDR3 bases: TGTGCCAGCAGTAAGGGGCTCTCTGGAAACACCATATATTTT. It specifies CASSKGLSGNTIYF.

This clonotype came up many times. This chain connects TRBV2 to TRBJ1-2; D may be TRBD1 (5 bases). The CDR3 totals 14 residues. The ends were cut back, 4 bases at V and 8 bases at J, with 17 bases in the middle. Germline-derived CDR1 and CDR2 are SNHLY and FYNNEI. CDR3: CASSAVEGLGGYTF. In DNA form, the CDR3 reads TGTGCCAGCAGTGCGGTGGAGGGGCTAGGGGGCTACACCTTC. The full variable domain, completed using reference TRBV2 and TRBJ1-2, is EPEVTQTPSHQVTQMGQEVILRCVPISNHLYFYWYRQILGQKVEFLVSFYNNEISEKSEIFDDQFSVERPDGSNFTLKIRSTKLEDSAMYFCASSAVEGLGGYTFGSGTRLTVV.

On this clonotype itself: A far larger clone is only one base removed, so a read error is likely. The genes are TRBV6-4 and TRBJ1-5; D remains unclear. Germline lookup yields CDR1 MRHNA and CDR2 SNTAGT. This CDR3 comprises 13 residues. The CDR3 spells CASSEIWGQPQNF. CDR3 sequence (DNA): TGTGCCAGCAGTGAAATCTGGGGTCAGCCCCAGAATTTT.

This clonotype came up many times. The chain has TRBV2 and TRBJ2-1; 9 nucleotides align to TRBD2. CDR1 and CDR2 (germline): SNHLY, FYNNEI. CDR3 size: 14 residues. Trimming took 8 bases from V and 9 from J; bases not matched to a gene: 11. The DNA of the CDR3 is TGTGCCAGCCTTACTAGCGGGTCTTGGGGTGAGCAGTTCTTC. Amino acid sequence: CASLTSGSWGEQFF.

This clonotype has at least ten counts. The rearrangement joins TRBV7-2 to TRBJ2-4, with 7 bases fitting TRBD2. Germline CDR1 SGHTA, CDR2 FQGNSA. With V trimmed by 5 bases and J by 8 bases, 9 bases remained unmatched. This CDR3 is built from 14 residues. The CDR3 is CASSRSGIGDIQYF. CDR3 nucleotides: TGTGCCAGCAGCAGGAGCGGGATAGGGGACATTCAGTACTTC. Full variable domain (outside the CDR3, taken from reference TRBV7-2 and TRBJ2-4): GAGVSQSPSNKVTEKGKDVELRCDPISGHTALYWYRQSLGQGLEFLIYFQGNSAPDKSGLPSDRFSAERTGGSVSTLTIQRTQQEDSAVYLCASSRSGIGDIQYFGAGTRLSVL.

Of note for this clonotype: Only one base separates this from a far larger clonotype, so it likely reflects a read error. The chain combines TRBV7-9 with TRBJ1-1, with 9 bases identical to TRBD1. Trimming cost V 4 bases and J 4 bases; bases outside gene matches: 7. Germline V gene lookup returns CDR1 SEHNR and CDR2 FQNEAQ (reference sequence). The length of the CDR3 is 15 residues. CDR3 region: CASSSHRGRITEAFF. The DNA of the CDR3 is TGTGCCAGCAGCTCTCACAGGGGGCGGATCACTGAAGCTTTCTTT.

This clonotype was recorded many times. The chain is built from TRBV7-2 and TRBJ2-3; 16 bases match TRBD2. The V gene end was trimmed by 2 bases and the J gene end by 3 bases; junction bases not matched to a gene: 5. This CDR3 spans 18 amino acids. Germline V gene lookup returns CDR1 SGHTA and CDR2 FQGNSA. CDR3 amino acids: CASSLLGLAGGPTDTQYF. Here the CDR3 DNA reads TGTGCCAGCAGCTTACTGGGACTAGCGGGGGGGCCTACAGATACGCAGTATTTT.

This clonotype was counted at least ten times. The CDR3 nucleotides read TGTGCCAGCAGTGATCGCCTCATGAACACTGAAGCTTTCTTT. Translation: CASSDRLMNTEAFF. This chain links TRBV2 with TRBJ1-1; the D is unclear. Per the germline V gene, CDR1 is SNHLY and CDR2 is FYNNEI. The CDR3 has 14 residues. Trimming left V 3 bases short and J 0 bases short, with 8 bases between.

This clonotype has ten or more counts. The genes are TRBV3-1 and TRBJ1-2; D is uncertain. This CDR3 region has 13 residues. V dropped 3 bases and J dropped 3 bases, with 8 bases sitting between them. CDR1 and CDR2 from the germline V gene are LGHDT and YNNKEL (reference sequence). In DNA, the CDR3 is TGTGCCAGCAGCCATTTGACCGACTATGGCTACACCTTC. Residues: CASSHLTDYGYTF.

Many counts were recorded for this clonotype. The chain carries TRBV20-1 and TRBJ1-1; D possibly corresponds to TRBD1 (5 bases). CDR3 length: 14 amino acids. V lost 0 bases to trimming and J lost 3 bases, with 11 bases between them. Germline-derived CDR1 and CDR2 are DFQATT and SNEGSKA (reference sequence). CDR3 residues: CSARDSQGHTEAFF. CDR3 nucleotide sequence: TGCAGTGCTAGAGATAGCCAGGGCCACACTGAAGCTTTCTTT.

This clonotype appeared many times. The genes are TRBV7-2 and TRBJ2-5; D is unclear. The CDR3 spans 14 residues. Trimming removed 1 base at V and 4 bases at J, with 10 bases between. Germline loops: CDR1 SGHTA, CDR2 FQGNSA. The CDR3 bases are TGTGCCAGCAGCTTAGGGCAGAGGATAGAGACCCAGTACTTC. It yields the protein CASSLGQRIETQYF.